This T cell receptor beta chain was obtained from a study of T-cell memory formation after mild COVID-19. Germline V gene data show CDR1 as SGHRS and CDR2 as YFSETQ. J gave up 2 bases and V 4 bases, and 4 bases lay outside the gene matches. This CDR3 is built from 14 residues. TCRdb re-called the 5' RACE reads with MiXCR, one entry per CDR3 protein. The sample shows around 420,000 distinct CDR3 sequences, roughly 24% of them seen only once. In the case of this clonotype: As yet, its antigen is unknown.

Whole-study findings and limits: CD4+ contracting clones were mainly CM and EM; CD8+ ones, EMRA.

The V and J genes are TRBV5-1 and TRBJ2-3; TRBD1 aligns across 7 bases. This TCR was recovered from an adult woman who had mild COVID-19 (a few samples of this study predate the infection). Cell type and time point are not known. The sequenced sample consisted of PBMCs or a T cell subset sorted from them (not recorded which). In DNA, the CDR3 is TGCGCCAGCAGCCTGACAGGGATCACAGATACGCAGTATTTT. This sequence encodes CASSLTGITDTQYF.